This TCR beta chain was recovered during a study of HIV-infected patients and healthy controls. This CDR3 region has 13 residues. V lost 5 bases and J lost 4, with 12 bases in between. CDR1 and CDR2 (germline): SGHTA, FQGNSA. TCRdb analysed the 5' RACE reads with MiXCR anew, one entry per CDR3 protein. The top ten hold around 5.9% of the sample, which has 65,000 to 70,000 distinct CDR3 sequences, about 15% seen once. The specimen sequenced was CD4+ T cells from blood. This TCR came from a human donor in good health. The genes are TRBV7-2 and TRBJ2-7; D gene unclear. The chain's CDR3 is CASSAGTGYEQYF. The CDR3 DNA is TGTGCCAGCAGCGCAGGCACGGGTTACGAGCAGTACTTC.